Listed below are T cell receptor beta chains from one sample, sequenced in a study of low-dose radiotherapy and immunotherapy resistance in tumors. TCRdb re-derived calls from the reads in MiXCR, one entry per CDR3 protein. The repertoire holds about 97,000 distinct CDR3 sequences, with roughly 20% as singletons. Sample: PBMCs, taken after low-dose radiotherapy plus immunotherapy. These receptors were obtained from a male donor with prostate cancer. Both conserved end residues are part of each CDR3. A D gene is named only where the DNA matches it firmly. The listing skips clone size in some rows; elsewhere it reads once, few, many or a size class.

J: TRBJ2-7
D: -
size: -
V: TRBV7-2
CDR3: CASSFSTGTRGEQYF
DNA: TGTGCCAGCAGCTTTTCTACCGGGACCAGGGGCGAGCAGTACTTC

J: TRBJ2-7
D: -
size: -
V: TRBV6-1
CDR3: CASRRAVTGNYEQYF
DNA: TGTGCCAGCAGGCGCGCTGTAACAGGCAACTACGAGCAGTACTTC

J: TRBJ2-1
D: TRBD1
size: -
V: TRBV14
CDR3: CASSPTTGGNYNEQFF
DNA: TGTGCCAGCAGCCCAACCACAGGGGGTAACTACAATGAGCAGTTCTTC

J: TRBJ1-4
D: -
size: many
V: TRBV5-4
CDR3: CASSLAGQGDEKLFF
DNA: TGTGCCAGCAGCTTGGCGGGGCAGGGAGACGAAAAACTGTTTTTT

J: TRBJ2-7
D: -
size: many
V: TRBV20-1
CDR3: CSARQGSYEQYF
DNA: TGCAGTGCTAGGCAGGGCTCCTACGAGCAGTACTTC

J: TRBJ2-2
D: TRBD1
size: many
V: TRBV10-1
CDR3: CASSARTGASGELFF
DNA: TGCGCCAGCAGTGCACGGACAGGGGCCAGCGGGGAGCTGTTTTTT

J: TRBJ1-1
D: -
size: many
V: TRBV4-1
CDR3: CASSQELQANTEAFF
DNA: TGCGCCAGCAGCCAAGAGTTACAGGCGAACACTGAAGCTTTCTTT

J: TRBJ2-7
D: TRBD2
size: -
V: TRBV7-6
CDR3: CASSQTAGGRDEQYF
DNA: TGTGCCAGCAGCCAGACAGCGGGGGGGCGAGATGAGCAGTACTTC

J: TRBJ1-1
D: TRBD1
size: many
V: TRBV20-1
CDR3: CSARDPRTGVSWTEAFF
DNA: TGCAGTGCTAGGGATCCACGGACAGGGGTTTCCTGGACTGAAGCTTTCTTT

J: TRBJ2-1
D: -
size: many
V: TRBV29-1
CDR3: CSVEVGPEQFF
DNA: TGCAGCGTTGAAGTAGGGCCTGAGCAGTTCTTC

J: TRBJ2-5
D: TRBD2
size: many
V: TRBV3-1
CDR3: CASSIGTSGGVETQYF
DNA: TGTGCCAGCAGCATCGGGACTAGCGGGGGAGTGGAGACCCAGTACTTC

J: TRBJ1-1
D: -
size: -
V: TRBV28
CDR3: CASSPAGTGNTEAFF
DNA: TGTGCCAGCAGTCCCGCCGGGACGGGGAACACTGAAGCTTTCTTT

J: TRBJ2-7
D: -
size: few
V: TRBV27
CDR3: CASSLGIGVYEQYF
DNA: TGTGCCAGCAGCCTTGGGATCGGAGTCTACGAGCAGTACTTC

J: TRBJ2-7
D: TRBD1
size: many
V: TRBV7-9
CDR3: CASSSTGVGHYEQYF
DNA: TGTGCCAGCAGCTCAACAGGGGTCGGGCACTACGAGCAGTACTTC

J: TRBJ2-7
D: -
size: medium-sized
V: TRBV5-1
CDR3: CASRFGPQTASEQYF
DNA: TGCGCCAGCAGGTTTGGGCCCCAGACAGCTAGCGAGCAGTACTTC

J: TRBJ1-2
D: TRBD1
size: -
V: TRBV15
CDR3: CATSIDREANYGYTF
DNA: TGTGCCACCAGTATTGACAGGGAAGCTAACTATGGCTACACCTTC

J: TRBJ1-2
D: -
size: many
V: TRBV5-5
CDR3: CASSSDRSYYGYTF
DNA: TGTGCCAGCAGCTCCGACAGGAGTTACTATGGCTACACCTTC

J: TRBJ2-2
D: TRBD2
size: many
V: TRBV6-2/TRBV6-3
CDR3: CASSLTSGAGELFF
DNA: TGTGCCAGCAGTCTCACTAGCGGGGCCGGGGAGCTGTTTTTT

J: TRBJ2-2
D: TRBD1
size: -
V: TRBV6-6
CDR3: CASSYSHPRTGRRDTGELFF
DNA: TGTGCCAGCAGTTACTCCCACCCACGGACAGGGAGGCGGGACACCGGGGAGCTGTTTTTT

J: TRBJ2-3
D: -
size: many
V: TRBV11-2
CDR3: CASSVGPLPGTQYF
DNA: TGTGCCAGCAGCGTGGGACCACTCCCAGGGACGCAGTATTTT

J: TRBJ2-2
D: TRBD1
size: many
V: TRBV20-1
CDR3: CSARHRGPNTGELFF
DNA: TGCAGTGCTCGCCACAGGGGGCCAAACACCGGGGAGCTGTTTTTT

J: TRBJ2-7
D: TRBD1
size: many
V: TRBV11-2
CDR3: CASSPGQGPYEQYF
DNA: TGTGCCAGCAGCCCGGGACAGGGCCCCTACGAGCAGTACTTC

J: TRBJ2-5
D: -
size: many
V: TRBV3-1
CDR3: CASSQEWGPSGWEETQYF
DNA: TGTGCCAGCAGCCAAGAGTGGGGCCCCTCAGGGTGGGAAGAGACCCAGTACTTC

J: TRBJ1-2
D: TRBD1
size: many
V: TRBV12-3/TRBV12-4
CDR3: CASRRQGYGYTF
DNA: TGTGCCAGCAGACGACAGGGCTATGGCTACACCTTC

J: TRBJ2-5
D: -
size: few
V: TRBV11-2
CDR3: CASSHTGETQYF
DNA: TGTGCCAGCAGCCACACGGGGGAGACCCAGTACTTC

J: TRBJ2-7
D: -
size: -
V: TRBV27
CDR3: CASSSPPRRRGYEQYF
DNA: TGTGCCAGCAGTTCCCCCCCTAGGAGGCGAGGCTACGAGCAGTACTTC

J: TRBJ1-6
D: TRBD1
size: -
V: TRBV6-5
CDR3: CASREPGQGNSPLHF
DNA: TGTGCCAGCAGAGAACCTGGACAGGGGAATTCACCCCTCCACTTT

J: TRBJ2-3
D: TRBD1
size: many
V: TRBV2
CDR3: CASSEDRGPTDTQYF
DNA: TGTGCCAGCAGTGAAGACAGGGGCCCCACAGATACGCAGTATTTT

J: TRBJ2-3
D: TRBD2
size: many
V: TRBV5-4
CDR3: CASSSPDLGRADTQYF
DNA: TGCGCCAGCAGCTCCCCGGACCTTGGGAGGGCAGATACGCAGTATTTT

J: TRBJ2-3
D: -
size: many
V: TRBV7-2
CDR3: CASSSTGSDTQYF
DNA: TGTGCCAGCAGCTCTACAGGGTCAGATACGCAGTATTTT

J: TRBJ2-6
D: -
size: many
V: TRBV18
CDR3: CASSPGSPGANVLTF
DNA: TGTGCCAGCTCACCCGGCTCCCCTGGGGCCAACGTCCTGACTTTC

J: TRBJ2-6
D: TRBD1
size: many
V: TRBV3-1
CDR3: CASSHLETGTGANVLTF
DNA: TGTGCCAGCAGCCACTTGGAGACAGGGACTGGGGCCAACGTCCTGACTTTC

J: TRBJ1-5
D: -
size: many
V: TRBV4-1
CDR3: CASSQDGYGNQPQHF
DNA: TGCGCCAGCAGCCAAGATGGATATGGCAATCAGCCCCAGCATTTT

J: TRBJ2-3
D: TRBD2
size: many
V: TRBV2
CDR3: CASRPFGAGGADTQYF
DNA: TGTGCCAGCAGACCCTTTGGAGCGGGGGGTGCAGATACGCAGTATTTT

J: TRBJ2-3
D: -
size: many
V: TRBV6-2/TRBV6-3
CDR3: CASSSNLDTQYF
DNA: TGTGCCAGCAGTTCGAACTTAGATACGCAGTATTTT

J: TRBJ2-7
D: -
size: -
V: TRBV12-3/TRBV12-4
CDR3: CASSSVEEGYEQYF
DNA: TGTGCCAGCAGCAGCGTTGAGGAGGGGTACGAGCAGTACTTC

J: TRBJ2-1
D: -
size: many
V: TRBV5-6
CDR3: CASSLETGQQFF
DNA: TGTGCCAGCAGCTTGGAGACGGGCCAGCAGTTCTTC

J: TRBJ1-5
D: TRBD1
size: many
V: TRBV30
CDR3: CAWSEGSLAGGWGQPQHF
DNA: TGTGCCTGGAGTGAGGGGTCACTCGCAGGGGGCTGGGGTCAGCCCCAGCATTTT

J: TRBJ2-1
D: -
size: many
V: TRBV11-1
CDR3: CASSLERGEQFF
DNA: TGTGCCAGCAGCTTGGAGCGCGGGGAGCAGTTCTTC

J: TRBJ2-3
D: -
size: many
V: TRBV20-1
CDR3: CSASGEGTDTQYF
DNA: TGCAGTGCTAGCGGGGAGGGCACAGATACGCAGTATTTT

J: TRBJ2-7
D: TRBD1
size: -
V: TRBV6-2/TRBV6-3
CDR3: CASRLAQGALEQYF
DNA: TGTGCCAGCAGATTAGCGCAGGGGGCTCTCGAGCAGTACTTC

J: TRBJ2-7
D: -
size: many
V: TRBV5-1
CDR3: CASSLGRTYEQYF
DNA: TGCGCCAGCAGCTTGGGTCGAACCTACGAGCAGTACTTC

J: TRBJ1-1
D: -
size: many
V: TRBV10-3
CDR3: CAISESRAGTEAFF
DNA: TGTGCCATCAGTGAGTCGAGAGCCGGCACTGAAGCTTTCTTT

J: TRBJ1-3
D: -
size: few
V: TRBV30
CDR3: CAWILGSGNTIYF
DNA: TGTGCCTGGATACTGGGCTCTGGAAACACCATATATTTT

J: TRBJ1-1
D: TRBD1
size: -
V: TRBV5-1
CDR3: CASSLSRGPTEAFF
DNA: TGCGCCAGCAGCTTGAGCAGGGGGCCCACTGAAGCTTTCTTT

J: TRBJ2-5
D: -
size: many
V: TRBV7-9
CDR3: CASTPVTLSRAQYF
DNA: TGTGCCAGCACTCCGGTTACCCTATCTCGGGCCCAGTACTTC

J: TRBJ2-3
D: -
size: many
V: TRBV3-1
CDR3: CASSQETQRAADTQYF
DNA: TGTGCCAGCAGCCAAGAAACCCAGCGGGCGGCAGATACGCAGTATTTT

J: TRBJ2-5
D: TRBD1
size: many
V: TRBV5-4
CDR3: CASSLRLSTGTEETQYF
DNA: TGTGCCAGCAGCTTGAGACTTTCTACCGGGACAGAAGAGACCCAGTACTTC

J: TRBJ2-5
D: -
size: many
V: TRBV7-3
CDR3: CASSLLGSGQETQYF
DNA: TGTGCCAGCAGCTTACTGGGTAGCGGACAAGAGACCCAGTACTTC

J: TRBJ1-1
D: -
size: -
V: TRBV4-3
CDR3: CASSQHKAEAFF
DNA: TGCGCCAGCAGCCAGCATAAAGCTGAAGCTTTCTTT

J: TRBJ2-4
D: TRBD1
size: many
V: TRBV7-2
CDR3: CASSPRTGDTNIQYF
DNA: TGTGCCAGCAGCCCCCGGACAGGGGATACAAACATTCAGTACTTC

J: TRBJ2-5
D: -
size: many
V: TRBV5-4
CDR3: CASSLAREETQYF
DNA: TGTGCCAGCAGCTTAGCCAGGGAGGAGACCCAGTACTTC

J: TRBJ1-5
D: -
size: many
V: TRBV20-1
CDR3: CSAPIRSGGSNQPQHF
DNA: TGCAGTGCGCCGATTAGGAGTGGGGGGAGCAATCAGCCCCAGCATTTT